The T cell receptor (beta chain) under discussion was sequenced for a study of T cells in Graves' hyperthyroidism and ophthalmopathy. There were TCR beta CDR3 regions amplified from RNA transcripts. HTBI primers were the set used in a first-round RT-PCR of the TCR CDR3. Each CDR3 protein is one row after TCRdb ran MiXCR on the multiplex PCR reads. The sample lists 300,000 to 500,000 distinct CDR3 sequences; 15% were seen once. Germline V lookup: CDR1 LNHDA, CDR2 SQIVND (reference sequence). The CDR3 runs 14 residues. The ends were cut back, 4 bases at V and 1 base at J, with 10 bases in the middle. Sequencing was performed on blood. The chain recombines TRBV19 with TRBJ1-1, with D unresolved. The TCR originated in a woman in her thirties with Graves' hyperthyroidism. DNA for the CDR3: TGTGCCAGTAGTAGAGGGATTGGGAACACTGAAGCTTTCTTT. It is translated as CASSRGIGNTEAFF. Full variable domain (outside the CDR3, taken from reference TRBV19 and TRBJ1-1): DGGITQSPKYLFRKEGQNVTLSCEQNLNHDAMYWYRQDPGQGLRLIYYSQIVNDFQKGDIAEGYSVSREKKESFPLTVTSAQKNPTAFYLCASSRGIGNTEAFFGQGTRLTVV.